The TCR beta chain under discussion was sequenced for a study of blood T cell repertoires in COVID-19. Measured with immunoSEQ multiplex PCR; TCRdb has only the in-frame clones, and not every one. The sample holds 95,000 to 110,000 clones, over 70% seen once. CDR3 length: 14 residues. With V trimmed by 0 bases and J by 4 bases, 1 base remained unmatched. Germline CDR1 reads SGHRS; CDR2 reads YFSETQ. The receptor comes from a man in his fifties or sixties with acute or convalescent COVID-19. The chain carries TRBV5-1 and TRBJ1-2; 9 nucleotides line up with TRBD1. Sequences were obtained from peripheral blood. The CDR3 region has the DNA TGCGCCAGCAGCTTGGGGGACAGGGCCTATGGCTACACCTTC. Translated: CASSLGDRAYGYTF.